This is a list of T cell receptor beta chains from one sample in a study of blood T cell repertoires in COVID-19. The table came from immunoSEQ multiplex PCR; TCRdb's copy has only in-frame clones and leaves some out. In the table there are about 130,000 clones, around 83% of which are singletons. Sample: peripheral blood. These receptors originate from an elderly woman with acute or convalescent COVID-19. The CDR3 runs from the conserved cysteine through the conserved F or W. Each record gives: D gene, J gene, clone size, V gene, CDR3 protein, CDR3 DNA. D genes are given only for firm matches. Part of the rows lack a size; the others show once, few, many or a class for expanded clones.

NA | TRBJ1-6 | NA | TRBV7-5 | CARSQVGQGNSPLHF | NA
NA | TRBJ1-6 | NA | TRBV12-3/TRBV12-4 | CASRLSRSPLHF | TGTGCCAGCAGACTAAGTAGGTCACCCCTCCACTTT
TRBD1 | TRBJ2-2 | NA | TRBV2 | CASTQDRVTNTGELFF | TGTGCCAGCACCCAAGACAGGGTGACGAACACCGGGGAGCTGTTTTTT
NA | TRBJ1-5 | NA | TRBV7-2 | CASSLIPSRGLSNQPQHF | TGTGCCAGCAGCTTGATACCATCCCGCGGTCTAAGCAATCAGCCCCAGCATTTT
NA | TRBJ2-1 | NA | TRBV29-1 | CSVANEQFF | TGCAGCGTTGCTAATGAGCAGTTCTTC
TRBD1 | TRBJ1-5 | NA | TRBV3-1/TRBV3-2 | CASSLRQGYQPQHF | TGTGCCAGCAGCCTAAGACAGGGTTATCAGCCCCAGCATTTT
NA | TRBJ2-7 | NA | TRBV27 | CASSFGPRGEQYF | TGTGCCAGCAGTTTCGGTCCCAGGGGCGAGCAGTACTTC
NA | TRBJ2-5 | NA | TRBV5-1 | CASRTRQETQYF | TGCGCCAGCAGGACACGTCAAGAGACCCAGTACTTC
NA | TRBJ1-1 | NA | TRBV29-1 | CSVEGARTAGATEAFF | TGCAGCGTTGAAGGCGCTAGGACGGCGGGCGCCACTGAAGCTTTCTTT
TRBD1 | TRBJ1-5 | NA | TRBV19 | CASEGQGNQPQHF | TGTGCCAGCGAGGGACAGGGGAATCAGCCCCAGCATTTT
NA | TRBJ1-2 | NA | TRBV7-2 | CASSPLGLGIGYTF | TGTGCCAGCAGCCCCCTGGGTCTGGGCATTGGCTACACCTTC
TRBD1 | TRBJ1-6 | NA | TRBV3-1/TRBV3-2 | CASSRDRVIGPLHF | TGTGCCAGCAGTCGGGACAGGGTTATAGGACCCCTCCACTTT
TRBD1 | TRBJ2-1 | NA | TRBV3-1/TRBV3-2 | CASSRTGSTYEQFF | TGTGCCAGCAGCAGGACAGGGAGTACCTATGAGCAGTTCTTC
TRBD1 | TRBJ2-7 | once | TRBV11-1 | CASSASGTGFYEQYF | TGTGCCAGCAGCGCCTCCGGGACAGGGTTCTACGAGCAGTACTTC
TRBD1 | TRBJ2-2 | NA | TRBV19 | CASSWDRVSAGELFF | TGTGCCAGTAGCTGGGACAGGGTTTCGGCCGGGGAGCTGTTTTTT
NA | TRBJ1-5 | NA | TRBV3-1/TRBV3-2 | CASSQYSQRNQPQHF | TGTGCCAGCAGCCAATATAGTCAGCGGAATCAGCCCCAGCATTTT
TRBD1 | TRBJ1-5 | NA | TRBV29-1 | CSVSDREGYQPQHF | TGCAGCGTATCGGACAGGGAGGGCTATCAGCCCCAGCATTTT
NA | TRBJ2-5 | once | TRBV11-2 | CASSRERQETQYF | TGTGCCAGCAGCCGGGAGCGTCAAGAGACCCAGTACTTC
TRBD1 | TRBJ1-6 | NA | TRBV7-2 | CASSSSWTGGALGNSPLHF | TGTGCCAGCAGCTCCTCCTGGACAGGGGGCGCCTTGGGGAATTCACCCCTCCACTTT
TRBD2 | TRBJ2-2 | NA | TRBV7-9 | CASSLLSGGSAGELFF | TGTGCCAGCAGCTTACTCAGCGGGGGGAGTGCCGGGGAGCTGTTTTTT
NA | TRBJ1-5 | NA | TRBV4-3 | CASSPQQDQPQHF | TGCGCCAGCAGCCCGCAACAGGATCAGCCCCAGCATTTT
NA | TRBJ2-3 | few | TRBV19 | CASTKPDSDTQYF | TGTGCCAGTACCAAACCGGACAGCGATACGCAGTATTTT
NA | TRBJ2-3 | NA | TRBV7-2 | CASSLGLQGLDTQYF | TGTGCCAGCAGCTTAGGGCTGCAGGGGTTGGATACGCAGTATTTT
NA | TRBJ2-7 | NA | TRBV3-1/TRBV3-2 | CASSHERFRNEQYF | TGTGCCAGCAGCCATGAAAGATTTAGAAACGAGCAGTACTTC
NA | TRBJ2-7 | NA | TRBV6-5 | CASSRVSSEQYF | TGTGCCAGCAGCCGGGTCTCTAGCGAGCAGTACTTC
NA | TRBJ2-2 | few | TRBV7-3 | CASSAQGLGAANTGELFF | TGTGCCAGCAGCGCGCAGGGGCTGGGCGCCGCGAACACCGGGGAGCTGTTTTTT
TRBD1 | TRBJ1-1 | NA | TRBV6-6 | CASSPLQGQVNTEAFF | TGTGCCAGCAGTCCCCTCCAAGGACAGGTCAACACTGAAGCTTTCTTT
TRBD2 | TRBJ2-2 | NA | TRBV7-3 | CASSPRAGGHTGELFF | TGTGCCAGCAGCCCCCGGGCGGGGGGGCACACCGGGGAGCTGTTTTTT
NA | TRBJ2-7 | NA | TRBV4-1 | CASTVEGFYEQYF | TGCGCCAGCACTGTTGAGGGATTCTACGAGCAGTACTTC
NA | TRBJ1-1 | NA | TRBV27 | CASSLRLAGNTEAFF | TGTGCCAGCAGTCTCCGACTGGCGGGAAACACTGAAGCTTTCTTT
NA | TRBJ2-1 | once | TRBV7-6 | CASSLETSSYNEQFF | TGTGCCAGCAGCTTAGAAACTAGCTCCTACAATGAGCAGTTCTTC
TRBD1 | TRBJ1-1 | NA | TRBV19 | CASSMGQGVMNTEAFF | TGTGCCAGTAGTATGGGACAGGGGGTTATGAACACTGAAGCTTTCTTT
TRBD1 | TRBJ1-1 | few | TRBV5-1 | CASSLVWTGDSSTEAFF | TGCGCCAGCAGCTTGGTGTGGACAGGGGACTCTTCCACTGAAGCTTTCTTT